The clone carrying this T cell receptor (beta chain) was counted a few times. The antigen is undetermined. A much larger clone differs by one base, so this may be a read error. This sample was included in a study of tumor and adjacent non-tumor tissue in lung cancer. TCRbeta libraries were built with three rounds of nested PCR, modified from ARM-PCR. Via MiXCR, TCRdb re-called the multiplex PCR reads, giving one row per CDR3 protein. Counted here are tens of thousands of distinct CDR3 sequences, 55% to 70% occurring once; the ten biggest clones make up about 30%. Study-level results: Significantly higher TCR diversity was found in tumor than normal lung. Higher tumor TCR diversity was associated with shorter survival. Top 100 clones took a larger repertoire share in normal lung.

RNA was extracted from bulk tissue without any cell sorting. The normal lung tissue was taken more than 3 cm from the tumor edge. CDR1 is DFQATT, CDR2 SNEGSKA, per germline (reference sequence). Losses at the gene ends were 8 bases for V and 9 bases for J; bases not matched to a gene: 12. This CDR3 spans 13 amino acids. The rearrangement links TRBV20-1 to TRBJ2-1; 8 bases agree with TRBD1. The sample taken for sequencing was distant non-tumor lung tissue. The receptor comes from a woman between 45 and 60 years old with non-small cell lung cancer. In nucleotides, the CDR3 is TGCAGTACTATTGGACAGGGAAATACTGAGCAGTTCTTC. Protein product: CSTIGQGNTEQFF.